A selection of T cell receptor beta chains follows, all from one sample in a study. TCRdb re-derived calls from the 5' RACE reads in MiXCR, one entry per CDR3 protein. The repertoire has roughly 45,000 distinct CDR3 sequences, more than 20% of them found once; the top ten carry 4.3%. The sample was Tregs sorted from a lymph node. All receptors derive from a female donor with breast cancer. The CDR3 runs from the conserved cysteine through the conserved F or W. D genes are given only for firm matches. The size of a clone is reported for some rows only, either as once, few or many, or as a class for expanded clones.

CDR3 length: 12
J gene: TRBJ2-7
D gene: TRBD2
V gene: TRBV20-1
clone size: many
CDR3 protein: CSASGRLYEQYF
CDR3 DNA: TGCAGTGCTAGCGGGAGGCTCTACGAGCAGTACTTC

CDR3 length: 15
J gene: TRBJ2-7
D gene: TRBD1
V gene: TRBV4-1
clone size: many
CDR3 protein: CASSQAGTGYYEQYF
CDR3 DNA: TGCGCCAGCAGCCAAGCCGGGACAGGGTACTACGAGCAGTACTTC

CDR3 length: 16
J gene: TRBJ2-1
D gene: TRBD2
V gene: TRBV7-8
clone size: many
CDR3 protein: CASSPELAGVDNEQFF
CDR3 DNA: TGTGCCAGCAGCCCAGAACTAGCGGGAGTGGATAATGAGCAGTTCTTC

CDR3 length: 13
J gene: TRBJ1-6
D gene: -
V gene: TRBV7-9
clone size: -
CDR3 protein: CASSLPGNSPLHF
CDR3 DNA: TGTGCCAGCAGCTTACCAGGGAATTCACCCCTCCACTTT

CDR3 length: 15
J gene: TRBJ1-5
D gene: -
V gene: TRBV20-1
clone size: few
CDR3 protein: CSATPAGPINQPQHF
CDR3 DNA: TGCAGTGCTACCCCTGCGGGACCGATCAATCAGCCCCAGCATTTT

CDR3 length: 8
J gene: TRBJ1-2
D gene: -
V gene: TRBV20-1
clone size: few
CDR3 protein: CSASGYTF
CDR3 DNA: TGCAGTGCTAGTGGCTACACCTTC

CDR3 length: 13
J gene: TRBJ2-7
D gene: -
V gene: TRBV2
clone size: many
CDR3 protein: CASSVAGGYEQYF
CDR3 DNA: TGTGCCAGCAGTGTTGCGGGCGGCTACGAGCAGTACTTC

CDR3 length: 12
J gene: TRBJ2-7
D gene: -
V gene: TRBV29-1
clone size: many
CDR3 protein: CSVEIGTYEQYF
CDR3 DNA: TGCAGCGTTGAGATTGGGACCTACGAGCAGTACTTC

CDR3 length: 13
J gene: TRBJ2-7
D gene: TRBD1
V gene: TRBV28
clone size: -
CDR3 protein: CASRPTGIDEQYF
CDR3 DNA: TGTGCCAGCAGACCGACAGGGATCGACGAGCAGTACTTC

CDR3 length: 15
J gene: TRBJ1-6
D gene: TRBD1
V gene: TRBV27
clone size: -
CDR3 protein: CAGSSDRGYNSPLHF
CDR3 DNA: TGTGCCGGCAGCTCCGACAGGGGTTATAATTCACCCCTCCACTTT

CDR3 length: 16
J gene: TRBJ2-3
D gene: -
V gene: TRBV27
clone size: few
CDR3 protein: CASSLSLIRPTDTQYF
CDR3 DNA: TGTGCCAGCAGTTTATCGTTGATCCGTCCCACAGATACGCAGTATTTT

CDR3 length: 12
J gene: TRBJ2-1
D gene: -
V gene: TRBV10-3
clone size: medium-sized
CDR3 protein: CAISEQGNEQFF
CDR3 DNA: TGTGCCATCAGTGAACAGGGAAATGAGCAGTTCTTC

CDR3 length: 14
J gene: TRBJ2-1
D gene: TRBD2
V gene: TRBV20-1
clone size: -
CDR3 protein: CSASRPSGSNEQFF
CDR3 DNA: TGCAGTGCTAGTAGGCCTAGCGGGAGTAATGAGCAGTTCTTC

CDR3 length: 14
J gene: TRBJ2-2
D gene: TRBD2
V gene: TRBV29-1
clone size: few
CDR3 protein: CSVTGTSRSGELFF
CDR3 DNA: TGCAGCGTAACCGGGACTAGCCGGTCCGGGGAGCTGTTTTTT

CDR3 length: 15
J gene: TRBJ2-7
D gene: TRBD2
V gene: TRBV5-6
clone size: -
CDR3 protein: CASSRAAGASYEQYF
CDR3 DNA: TGCGCCAGCAGTCGGGCAGCGGGGGCCTCCTACGAGCAGTACTTC

CDR3 length: 15
J gene: TRBJ2-2
D gene: -
V gene: TRBV6-6
clone size: once
CDR3 protein: CASSYSSGRTGELFF
CDR3 DNA: TGTGCCAGCAGTTACTCTTCAGGGAGGACCGGGGAGCTGTTTTTT

CDR3 length: 12
J gene: TRBJ2-3
D gene: -
V gene: TRBV5-1
clone size: many
CDR3 protein: CASSLGADTQYF
CDR3 DNA: TGCGCCAGCAGCTTGGGGGCAGATACGCAGTATTTT

CDR3 length: 17
J gene: TRBJ1-4
D gene: -
V gene: TRBV5-6
clone size: many
CDR3 protein: CASSLGFRGRTNEKLFF
CDR3 DNA: TGTGCCAGCAGCTTGGGGTTCCGGGGGAGGACTAATGAAAAACTGTTTTTT

CDR3 length: 17
J gene: TRBJ1-5
D gene: -
V gene: TRBV2
clone size: -
CDR3 protein: CASSRDYSPNSNQPQHF
CDR3 DNA: TGTGCCAGCAGTCGAGACTACAGTCCCAATAGCAATCAGCCCCAGCATTTT

CDR3 length: 13
J gene: TRBJ2-7
D gene: TRBD1
V gene: TRBV7-9
clone size: many
CDR3 protein: CASSPPGGDEQYF
CDR3 DNA: TGTGCCAGCAGCCCACCAGGGGGCGACGAGCAGTACTTC

CDR3 length: 17
J gene: TRBJ2-2
D gene: TRBD2
V gene: TRBV28
clone size: many
CDR3 protein: CASSPPGLAGGPGELFF
CDR3 DNA: TGTGCCAGCAGTCCGCCGGGACTAGCGGGAGGGCCCGGGGAGCTGTTTTTT

CDR3 length: 18
J gene: TRBJ2-1
D gene: TRBD2
V gene: TRBV4-3
clone size: many
CDR3 protein: CASSRGTSGRGPYNEQFF
CDR3 DNA: TGCGCCAGCAGCCGAGGGACTAGCGGGAGGGGACCCTACAATGAGCAGTTCTTC

CDR3 length: 16
J gene: TRBJ1-5
D gene: -
V gene: TRBV6-1
clone size: -
CDR3 protein: CASGTGLGYSNQPQHF
CDR3 DNA: TGTGCCAGCGGTACGGGCCTGGGGTATAGCAATCAGCCCCAGCATTTT

CDR3 length: 18
J gene: TRBJ2-1
D gene: -
V gene: TRBV4-2
clone size: -
CDR3 protein: CASGQDLPQVGSYNEQFF
CDR3 DNA: TGTGCCAGCGGCCAAGATCTTCCGCAGGTCGGCTCCTACAATGAGCAGTTCTTC

CDR3 length: 15
J gene: TRBJ1-4
D gene: -
V gene: TRBV9
clone size: many
CDR3 protein: CASSQGGGAHEKLFF
CDR3 DNA: TGTGCCAGCAGCCAGGGAGGGGGGGCGCATGAAAAACTGTTTTTT

CDR3 length: 15
J gene: TRBJ1-1
D gene: -
V gene: TRBV5-1
clone size: many
CDR3 protein: CASRKNPQVGTEAFF
CDR3 DNA: TGCGCCAGCAGAAAAAACCCACAGGTGGGCACTGAAGCTTTCTTT

CDR3 length: 14
J gene: TRBJ1-1
D gene: -
V gene: TRBV29-1
clone size: -
CDR3 protein: CSVIGLFGKLEAFF
CDR3 DNA: TGCAGCGTCATCGGGCTTTTCGGTAAGCTTGAAGCTTTCTTT

CDR3 length: 13
J gene: TRBJ1-1
D gene: -
V gene: TRBV9
clone size: few
CDR3 protein: CASSADFGRRAFF
CDR3 DNA: TGTGCCAGCAGCGCGGATTTTGGCAGGCGAGCTTTCTTT

CDR3 length: 15
J gene: TRBJ2-3
D gene: -
V gene: TRBV9
clone size: -
CDR3 protein: CACSVDTRITDTQYF
CDR3 DNA: -

CDR3 length: 12
J gene: TRBJ2-7
D gene: -
V gene: TRBV25-1
clone size: many
CDR3 protein: CATGHNGYEQYF
CDR3 DNA: TGTGCCACCGGGCATAACGGCTACGAGCAGTACTTC

CDR3 length: 16
J gene: TRBJ2-5
D gene: TRBD1
V gene: TRBV25-1
clone size: -
CDR3 protein: CASSELERGQRETQYF
CDR3 DNA: TGTGCCAGCAGTGAATTAGAAAGGGGGCAGCGGGAGACCCAGTACTTC

CDR3 length: 16
J gene: TRBJ2-3
D gene: TRBD2
V gene: TRBV27
clone size: many
CDR3 protein: CASSPGTSGNTDTQYF
CDR3 DNA: TGTGCCAGCAGTCCCGGGACTAGCGGTAACACAGATACGCAGTATTTT

CDR3 length: 14
J gene: TRBJ1-5
D gene: -
V gene: TRBV6-5
clone size: -
CDR3 protein: CASRPLDSNQPQHF
CDR3 DNA: TGTGCCAGCAGACCCCTTGATAGCAATCAGCCCCAGCATTTT

CDR3 length: 13
J gene: TRBJ2-2
D gene: -
V gene: TRBV6-1
clone size: few
CDR3 protein: CASSDTGNGELFF
CDR3 DNA: TGTGCCAGCAGCGACACCGGGAATGGGGAGCTGTTTTTT

CDR3 length: 15
J gene: TRBJ1-2
D gene: TRBD1
V gene: TRBV28
clone size: -
CDR3 protein: CASSDWTGGTYGYTF
CDR3 DNA: TGTGCCAGCAGTGACTGGACAGGTGGGACCTATGGCTACACCTTC

CDR3 length: 11
J gene: TRBJ2-7
D gene: -
V gene: TRBV21-1
clone size: -
CDR3 protein: CASSKSMGQYF
CDR3 DNA: TGTGCCAGCAGCAAATCAATGGGGCAGTACTTC

CDR3 length: 18
J gene: TRBJ2-1
D gene: TRBD2
V gene: TRBV3-1
clone size: -
CDR3 protein: CASSQETPGTSGRNEQFF
CDR3 DNA: TGTGCCAGCAGCCAAGAAACCCCCGGGACTAGCGGCCGCAATGAGCAGTTCTTC

CDR3 length: 8
J gene: TRBJ2-7
D gene: -
V gene: TRBV29-1
clone size: few
CDR3 protein: CSPPEQYF
CDR3 DNA: TGCAGCCCACCCGAGCAGTACTTC

CDR3 length: 14
J gene: TRBJ1-1
D gene: -
V gene: TRBV7-2
clone size: many
CDR3 protein: CAGSYTTGYTEAFF
CDR3 DNA: TGTGCCGGCAGCTACACGACAGGCTACACTGAAGCTTTCTTT

CDR3 length: 16
J gene: TRBJ1-2
D gene: -
V gene: TRBV28
clone size: few
CDR3 protein: CASSHRTVRAGGGYTF
CDR3 DNA: TGTGCCAGCAGCCACCGGACAGTTAGAGCCGGTGGTGGCTACACCTTC

CDR3 length: 13
J gene: TRBJ2-2
D gene: -
V gene: TRBV7-3
clone size: many
CDR3 protein: CASSHGAPGELFF
CDR3 DNA: TGTGCCAGCAGCCACGGGGCGCCAGGGGAGCTGTTTTTT

CDR3 length: 16
J gene: TRBJ2-7
D gene: -
V gene: TRBV4-1
clone size: few
CDR3 protein: CASSRDRDSRSYEQYF
CDR3 DNA: TGCGCCAGCAGCCGCGACCGGGACTCCCGCTCCTACGAGCAGTACTTC

CDR3 length: 14
J gene: TRBJ2-3
D gene: -
V gene: TRBV12-3/TRBV12-4
clone size: -
CDR3 protein: CASSLQGRGDTQYF
CDR3 DNA: TGTGCCAGCAGTCTCCAGGGGCGGGGAGATACGCAGTATTTT

CDR3 length: 16
J gene: TRBJ2-3
D gene: -
V gene: TRBV4-3
clone size: many
CDR3 protein: CASSPTEVEDTDTQYF
CDR3 DNA: TGCGCCAGCAGCCCCACCGAAGTGGAAGACACAGATACGCAGTATTTT

CDR3 length: 14
J gene: TRBJ1-3
D gene: -
V gene: TRBV20-1
clone size: few
CDR3 protein: CSARAGFSGNAIYF
CDR3 DNA: TGCAGTGCTAGAGCCGGGTTCTCTGGAAACGCCATATATTTT

CDR3 length: 18
J gene: TRBJ2-3
D gene: -
V gene: TRBV20-1
clone size: many
CDR3 protein: CSARAPLIDSVGTDTQYF
CDR3 DNA: TGCAGTGCTAGAGCACCACTCATCGACAGTGTCGGCACAGATACGCAGTATTTT

CDR3 length: 14
J gene: TRBJ2-2
D gene: -
V gene: TRBV7-2
clone size: many
CDR3 protein: CASSLALSGGELFF
CDR3 DNA: TGTGCCAGCAGCTTAGCGTTGTCGGGCGGGGAGCTGTTTTTT

CDR3 length: 12
J gene: TRBJ2-5
D gene: -
V gene: TRBV6-2/TRBV6-3
clone size: -
CDR3 protein: CASSYGVGTQYF
CDR3 DNA: TGTGCCAGCAGTTACGGGGTTGGAACCCAGTACTTC

CDR3 length: 14
J gene: TRBJ2-5
D gene: TRBD2
V gene: TRBV10-3
clone size: many
CDR3 protein: CAISLAGGPETQYF
CDR3 DNA: TGTGCCATCAGCCTAGCGGGAGGGCCGGAGACCCAGTACTTC

CDR3 length: 12
J gene: TRBJ2-1
D gene: -
V gene: TRBV27
clone size: few
CDR3 protein: CASSLNYNEQFF
CDR3 DNA: TGTGCCAGCAGCCTCAACTACAATGAGCAGTTCTTC

CDR3 length: 12
J gene: TRBJ2-1
D gene: -
V gene: TRBV7-2
clone size: few
CDR3 protein: CASSWQGNEQFF
CDR3 DNA: TGTGCCAGCAGCTGGCAGGGTAATGAGCAGTTCTTC

CDR3 length: 15
J gene: TRBJ1-6
D gene: -
V gene: TRBV5-1
clone size: -
CDR3 protein: CASSLASGEGSPLHF
CDR3 DNA: TGCGCCAGCAGCTTGGCCTCGGGGGAAGGGTCACCCCTCCACTTT

CDR3 length: 15
J gene: TRBJ2-5
D gene: -
V gene: TRBV28
clone size: -
CDR3 protein: CASRSGGSIRKTQYF
CDR3 DNA: TGTGCCAGCAGGTCTGGGGGGTCCATCCGGAAGACCCAGTACTTC

CDR3 length: 17
J gene: TRBJ2-3
D gene: TRBD1
V gene: TRBV12-3/TRBV12-4
clone size: many
CDR3 protein: CASSPTLRQGGTDTQYF
CDR3 DNA: TGTGCCAGCAGTCCTACCCTCAGACAGGGTGGCACAGATACGCAGTATTTT

CDR3 length: 13
J gene: TRBJ1-5
D gene: -
V gene: TRBV12-3/TRBV12-4
clone size: many
CDR3 protein: CASRAGQGQPQHF
CDR3 DNA: TGTGCCAGCAGAGCGGGACAAGGGCAGCCCCAGCATTTT

CDR3 length: 14
J gene: TRBJ2-5
D gene: -
V gene: TRBV11-2
clone size: few
CDR3 protein: CASSWTQGRETQYF
CDR3 DNA: TGTGCCAGCAGCTGGACACAAGGTCGGGAGACCCAGTACTTC

CDR3 length: 19
J gene: TRBJ2-1
D gene: TRBD2
V gene: TRBV4-1
clone size: once
CDR3 protein: CVSSLSTISGLAGVWEQFF
CDR3 DNA: TGCGTCAGCAGCCTCTCGACGATCTCGGGACTAGCGGGAGTCTGGGAGCAGTTCTTC